This record concerns one T cell receptor (beta chain) sequence. This record belongs to a study of blood T cell repertoires in COVID-19. Here immunoSEQ multiplex PCR was the method, and the copy in TCRdb shows in-frame clones only, minus some. The sample yields 250,000 to 300,000 clones, 85% to 90% seen once. The CDR3 extends over 16 amino acids. Trimming took 2 bases from V and 0 from J; bases not matched to a gene: 5. Germline-derived CDR1 and CDR2 are SGHDN and FVKESK. The sample consisted of PBMCs or T cells enriched from blood (not recorded which). The TCR comes from a man aged 35-49 years who had recovered from COVID-19. The chain recombines TRBV14 with TRBJ2-7; 9 bases match TRBD2. CDR3 in amino acids: CASSQLIAGVSYEQYF. In DNA, the CDR3 is TGTGCCAGCAGCCAATTGATAGCGGGGGTCTCCTACGAGCAGTACTTC.